A single sample gave rise to the 12 T cell receptor beta chains below, sequenced in a study of regulatory T cells in long-lasting Graves disease. Assembly of TCR beta libraries relied on iRepertoire HTBI primers together with Arm-PCR of CDR3 regions. TCRdb called the multiplex PCR reads again in MiXCR, with one record for every CDR3 protein. The sample shows approximately 360,000 distinct CDR3 sequences, about 12% of them seen only once. Specified time point: newly diagnosed GD, antithyroid drugs for less than 3 months. PBMC-derived RNA was used for the TCR library. The sample also formed part of further work on T cells in Graves' hyperthyroidism and ophthalmopathy.

Sequences were derived from peripheral blood mononuclear cells (PBMCs), sampled at new diagnosis, from a patient treated with antithyroid drugs. All receptors come from a woman under 30 with Graves disease.

This clonotype was picked up many times. V is TRBV4-2 and J is TRBJ2-5, with 10 bases that match TRBD2. The CDR3 has 15 residues. Per the germline V gene, CDR1 is LGHNA and CDR2 is YNFKEQ. The V gene end was trimmed by 4 bases and the J gene end by 5 bases; junction bases not matched to a gene: 7. The CDR3, as DNA: TGTGCCAGCAGCCGGGAGCGGGGGGGGGAGGAGACCCAGTACTTC. It specifies CASSRERGGEETQYF.

This clonotype was counted many times. The rearrangement links TRBV20-1 to TRBJ2-1, with unresolved D. The CDR3 covers 14 residues. The germline V gene has CDR1 DFQATT and CDR2 SNEGSKA (reference sequence). Trimming removed 3 bases at V and 0 bases at J, with 9 bases between. The CDR3 protein is CSASDPSSYNEQFF. The CDR3 region has the DNA TGCAGTGCTAGTGACCCTAGCTCCTACAATGAGCAGTTCTTC.

This clonotype was found a few times. The chain couples TRBV7-9 to TRBJ2-1; 10 bases line up with TRBD1. V shed 1 base, J shed 8 bases, and the junction held 5 bases outside the gene matches. The V gene's germline CDR1 is SEHNR and CDR2 FQNEAQ (reference sequence). The CDR3 has 15 residues. In nucleotides, the CDR3 is TGTGCCAGCAGCTTAGTGAGGACAGGGGGGGATGAGCAGTTCTTC. Protein product: CASSLVRTGGDEQFF.

The chain is built from TRBV2 and TRBJ2-2; TRBD1 aligns across 7 bases. The germline V gene has CDR1 SNHLY and CDR2 FYNNEI. The CDR3 consists of 14 residues. V was clipped by 6 bases and J by 1 base; unmatched bases: 2. CDR3 sequence: CASSRGLNTGELFF. The CDR3 DNA reads as TGTGCCAGCAGCAGGGGGTTGAACACCGGGGAGCTGTTTTTT.

The table lists this clonotype with many counts. This sequence joins TRBV19 and TRBJ1-1; D is undetermined. V lost 2 bases to trimming and J lost 4 bases, with 8 bases between them. Germline lookup yields CDR1 LNHDA and CDR2 SQIVND (reference sequence). The CDR3 covers 13 residues. CDR3 DNA: TGTGCCAGTAGTATATCCATATCCACTGAAGCTTTCTTT. As protein: CASSISISTEAFF.

V gene TRBV9 combines with J gene TRBJ2-1; no clear D. Trimming removed 0 bases from V and 12 bases from J, with 10 bases in between. This CDR3 is built from 12 residues. From germline, CDR1 is SGDLS and CDR2 YYNGEE. The CDR3 coding sequence is TGTGCCAGCAGCGTAGGTTCCAGCACGCAGTTCTTC. Translation: CASSVGSSTQFF.

This clonotype was observed many times. The chain recombines TRBV28 with TRBJ2-3; 11 nucleotides line up with TRBD2. Germline loops: CDR1 MDHEN, CDR2 SYDVKM. The V and J ends lost 3 bases and 0 bases, in that order; junction bases with no gene match: 14. There are 20 residues in the CDR3. The CDR3 here is CASSFSLGLAGGPSTDTQYF. As DNA, the CDR3 is TGTGCCAGCAGTTTCTCCCTGGGGTTAGCGGGAGGGCCTAGCACAGATACGCAGTATTTT.

Worth noting for this clonotype: This may arise from a read error, as a much more abundant clone is one base away. V gene TRBV6-2 or TRBV6-3 combines with J gene TRBJ1-1; D is perhaps TRBD1 (5 bases). This CDR3 is 12 amino acids long. The germline V gene has CDR1 MNHEY and CDR2 SVGEGT. Trimming shortened V by 5 bases and J by 10 bases, and 14 bases separated the two germline ends. As DNA, the CDR3 is TGTGCCAGCAGTGCCGGGACGGAGGGAGCTTTCTTT. Amino acids: CASSAGTEGAFF.

This clonotype was picked up many times. The CDR3 loop is CASSFAEVGSNEQFF. CDR3 in DNA: TGTGCCAGCAGTTTCGCGGAGGTGGGGTCCAATGAGCAGTTCTTC. V is TRBV28 and J is TRBJ2-1; perhaps TRBD2 as D (5 bases). V was clipped by 3 bases and J by 6 bases, with 15 bases between them. Germline V lookup: CDR1 MDHEN, CDR2 SYDVKM. The CDR3 spans 15 residues. The full variable domain, rest sourced from reference TRBV28 and TRBJ2-1, is DVKVTQSSRYLVKRTGEKVFLECVQDMDHENMFWYRQDPGLGLRLIYFSYDVKMKEKGDIPEGYSVSREKKERFSLILESASTNQTSMYLCASSFAEVGSNEQFFGPGTRLTVL.

This clonotype showed up many times. The chain employs TRBV18 and TRBJ2-2; 8 bases agree with TRBD1. The CDR3 has 15 amino acids. The V and J ends lost 4 bases and 4 bases, in that order; junction bases with no gene match: 5. Germline lookup yields CDR1 KGHSH and CDR2 LQKENI. The CDR3 region is CASSLGQGSTGELFF. CDR3 DNA: TGTGCCAGCTCACTCGGACAGGGATCCACCGGGGAGCTGTTTTTT.

DNA for the CDR3: TGTGCCAGCAACCGGGGGGACAGGGCAGAGGCTTTCTTT. Translated, it gives CASNRGDRAEAFF. The genes are TRBV9 and TRBJ1-1; the match to TRBD1 covers 9 bases. Germline lookup yields CDR1 SGDLS and CDR2 YYNGEE. V lost 6 bases and J lost 11; bases outside the gene matches: 11. The CDR3 is made up of 13 amino acids.

This clonotype has a handful of counts. The rearrangement joins TRBV6-2 or TRBV6-3 to TRBJ1-1; no clear D gene. The CDR3 runs to 13 residues. The germline V and J ends were trimmed by 8 bases and 3 bases, with 13 bases remaining between them. CDR1 and CDR2 (germline): MNHEY, SVGEGT. DNA of the CDR3: TGTGCCAGCTCGATAAATGGCGACACTGAAGCTTTCTTT. Protein: CASSINGDTEAFF.